The 4 T cell receptor beta chains listed next were all sequenced from one sample in a study of post-analysis software for immune sequencing data. General study findings and limits: Roughly 5 TRBV segments were significantly more frequent in patients than in controls. TRBV5-6, TRBV5-1 and TRBV20-1 were among these segments.

Their antigen targets remain unknown. Researchers reported that TCR beta cDNA libraries carried unique molecular identifiers. One entry per CDR3 protein results from TCRdb running MiXCR on the PCR reads. The sample has around 700,000 distinct CDR3 sequences, 55% to 70% seen once; the top ten hold approximately 11%. The sequencing input was blood. The receptors derive from a girl aged 2 to 9 with multiple sclerosis.

This clonotype showed up just a few times. The V and J genes are TRBV6-6 and TRBJ2-1; D perhaps matches TRBD1 (6 bases). Between the trimmed V and J ends, which lost 5 bases and 7 bases, there was a span of 6 bases. The CDR3 consists of 11 residues. The germline gives CDR1 MNHNY, CDR2 SVGAGI (reference sequence). The CDR3 DNA reads as TGTGCCAGCAGTACAGGGAATGAGCAGTTCTTC. It is translated as CASSTGNEQFF.

In its sample, this clonotype was seen a few times. The chain recombines TRBV4-3 with TRBJ2-1; 11 bases are a match to TRBD2. This CDR3 is 16 amino acids long. The V gene end was trimmed by 0 bases and the J gene end by 5 bases; junction bases not matched to a gene: 3. Germline CDR1 LGHNA, CDR2 YSLEER. CDR3 DNA sequence: TGCGCCAGCAGCCAAGACCTACTAGCGGGGGACAATGAGCAGTTCTTC. Translation: CASSQDLLAGDNEQFF.

In its sample, this clonotype was seen a few times. V gene TRBV6-1 combines with J gene TRBJ2-1, with 9 positions matching TRBD1. This CDR3 has 16 amino acids. Per germline, CDR1 MNHNS and CDR2 SASEGT. Trimming cost V 6 bases and J 7 bases; bases outside gene matches: 13. CDR3 nucleotide sequence: TGTGCCAGCAGGGACAGGGGTTCTTGGGGTTGGAATGAGCAGTTCTTC. Amino acids: CASRDRGSWGWNEQFF.

The chain combines TRBV12-3 or TRBV12-4 with TRBJ2-5, with D possibly being TRBD1 (6 bases). V dropped 2 bases and J dropped 5 bases, with 15 bases sitting between them. The CDR3 contains 15 residues. Here the CDR3 DNA reads TGTGCCAGCAGTTTACGACAGGAACGTAACGAGACCCAGTACTTC. Its translation is CASSLRQERNETQYF.